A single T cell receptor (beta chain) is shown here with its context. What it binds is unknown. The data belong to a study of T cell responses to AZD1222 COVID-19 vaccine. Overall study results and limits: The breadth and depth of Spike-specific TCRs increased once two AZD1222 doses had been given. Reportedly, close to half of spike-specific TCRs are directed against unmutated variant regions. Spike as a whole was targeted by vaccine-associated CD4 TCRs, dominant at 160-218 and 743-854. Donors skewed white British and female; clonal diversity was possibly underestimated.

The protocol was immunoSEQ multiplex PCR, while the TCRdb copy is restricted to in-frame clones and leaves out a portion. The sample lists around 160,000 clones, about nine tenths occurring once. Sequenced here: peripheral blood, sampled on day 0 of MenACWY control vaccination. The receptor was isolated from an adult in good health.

CDR3 amino acids: CASSPGNVNYGYTF. The DNA of the CDR3 is TGTGCCAGCAGTCCGGGGAACGTCAACTATGGCTACACCTTC. The rearrangement links TRBV27 to TRBJ1-2; D is undetermined. The germline V and J ends were trimmed by 5 bases and 2 bases, with 12 bases remaining between them. Germline-derived CDR1 and CDR2 are MNHEY and SMNVEV (reference sequence). The CDR3 extends over 14 amino acids.